The sequence of this T cell receptor (beta chain) was determined in a study of cytomegalovirus exposure and HLA in healthy donors. Generated by immunoSEQ multiplex PCR, the TCRdb table keeps only in-frame clones and is missing some. The sample has more than 45,000 clones, around nine tenths seen once. As regards this clone: Its antigen is undetermined.

Study results and caveats: Usually a TCR sequence was rare, but some public TCRs were found in many donors.

Between the trimmed V and J ends, which lost 7 bases and 3 bases, there was a span of 16 bases. CDR1 and CDR2 from the germline V gene are LNHDA and SQIVND (reference sequence). This CDR3 spans 14 amino acids. The receptor was derived from a woman aged 30 to 39 in good health and CMV-seronegative. The chain uses TRBV19 and TRBJ2-7; a weak D match, TRBD1 (6 bases). Sequenced: PBMCs. DNA for the CDR3: TGTGCCAGTAAGTCGGACAGAGGTGGCTACGAGCAGTACTTC. This gives the protein CASKSDRGGYEQYF.